This T cell receptor beta chain was identified in a study of cytotoxic CD8 clonotypes in ibrutinib-treated CLL. Across the study: Productive templates averaged around 260,000 per sample, and productive rearrangements 85,000 to 100,000.

Generated by immunoSEQ multiplex PCR, the TCRdb table keeps only in-frame clones and is missing some. The sample consists of approximately 120,000 clones, around four fifths of them appearing once. The CDR3 extends over 14 amino acids. V was clipped by 3 bases and J by 0 bases, with 9 bases between them. The germline gives CDR1 SGHAT, CDR2 FQNNGV. V usage is TRBV11-2 and J usage is TRBJ2-7; D possibly uses TRBD1 or TRBD2 (5 bases each). The receptor's source is a human donor with chronic lymphocytic leukemia. This specimen consisted of PBMCs, obtained after 24 months of ibrutinib treatment. DNA for the CDR3: TGTGCCAGCAGCTTTGGGACCCCCTCCTACGAGCAGTACTTC. This translates into CASSFGTPSYEQYF.